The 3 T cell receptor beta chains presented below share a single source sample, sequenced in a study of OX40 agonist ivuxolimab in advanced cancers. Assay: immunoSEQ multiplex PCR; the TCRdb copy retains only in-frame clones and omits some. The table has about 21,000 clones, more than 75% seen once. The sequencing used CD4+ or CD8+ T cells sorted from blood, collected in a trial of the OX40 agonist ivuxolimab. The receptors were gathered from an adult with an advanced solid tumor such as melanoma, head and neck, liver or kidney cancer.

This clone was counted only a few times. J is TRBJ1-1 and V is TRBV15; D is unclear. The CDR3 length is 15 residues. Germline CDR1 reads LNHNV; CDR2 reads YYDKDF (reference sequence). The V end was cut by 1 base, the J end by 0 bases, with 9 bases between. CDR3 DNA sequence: TGTGCCACCAGCAGAGGTATTCAAGTGAACACTGAAGCTTTCTTT. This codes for CATSRGIQVNTEAFF.

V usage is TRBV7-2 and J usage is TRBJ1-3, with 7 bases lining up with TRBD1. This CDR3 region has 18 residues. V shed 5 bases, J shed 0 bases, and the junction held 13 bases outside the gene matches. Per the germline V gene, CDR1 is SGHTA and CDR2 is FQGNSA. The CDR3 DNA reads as TGTGCCAGCAGCCCAGGGGAGGGCAGGGGGAGCTCTGGAAACACCATATATTTT. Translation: CASSPGEGRGSSGNTIYF.

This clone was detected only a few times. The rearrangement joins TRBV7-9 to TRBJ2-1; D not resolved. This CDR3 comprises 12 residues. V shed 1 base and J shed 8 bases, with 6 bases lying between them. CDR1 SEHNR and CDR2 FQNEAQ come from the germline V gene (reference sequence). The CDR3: CASSLELDEQFF. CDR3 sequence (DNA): TGTGCCAGCAGCTTAGAATTGGATGAGCAGTTCTTC.